What follows are 23 T cell receptor beta chains derived from one specimen sequenced in a study of blood T cell repertoires in COVID-19. The method was immunoSEQ multiplex PCR; TCRdb's version includes in-frame clones alone and lacks a portion of them. The sample has approximately 97,000 clones, 70% to 85% seen once. The sequencing sample was made of peripheral blood. These receptors were collected from a man between 60 and 75 years old with active or convalescent COVID-19.

This clone has just one count. V and J are TRBV2 and TRBJ1-1; D uncertain. This CDR3 has 15 amino acids. Germline CDR1 SNHLY, CDR2 FYNNEI. V was pared by 3 bases and J by 0 bases, with 11 bases between. DNA of the CDR3: TGTGCCAGCAGTGATACCGCAACACTGAACACTGAAGCTTTCTTT. Residues: CASSDTATLNTEAFF.

The gene calls are TRBV19 and TRBJ2-3, with D hard to call. The CDR3 extends over 12 amino acids. Per the germline V gene, CDR1 is LNHDA and CDR2 is SQIVND (reference sequence). Trimming removed 3 bases from V and 6 bases from J, with 7 bases in between. This chain's CDR3 is CASSITYDTQYF. The CDR3 DNA reads TGTGCCAGTAGTATCACTTACGATACGCAGTATTTT.

V is TRBV18 and J is TRBJ2-1; perhaps TRBD2 as D (6 bases). The CDR3 consists of 16 residues. Per germline, CDR1 KGHSH and CDR2 LQKENI. Trimming removed 1 base from V and 8 bases from J, with 18 bases in between. The CDR3 region has the DNA TGTGCCAGCTCACCACGTAAGACCGAGACGGGAGATGAGCAGTTCTTC. As protein: CASSPRKTETGDEQFF.

The V and J genes are TRBV7-8 and TRBJ2-7, with 9 positions matching TRBD1. The V gene end was trimmed by 1 base and the J gene end by 5 bases; junction bases not matched to a gene: 3. Germline CDR1 reads SGHVS; CDR2 reads FQNEAQ. The CDR3 sequence is 14 residues long. The CDR3 DNA is TGTGCCAGCAGCTTAGAGACAGGGGGTGACGAGCAGTACTTC. It translates to CASSLETGGDEQYF.

The rearrangement uses TRBV2 and TRBJ2-3; D perhaps matches TRBD1 (5 bases). The germline CDR1 and CDR2 sequences are SNHLY and FYNNEI. This CDR3 is 13 amino acids long. V lost 11 bases, J lost 3 bases, and 15 bases lay in between. In DNA form, the CDR3 reads TGTGCCGGGGTGGGGCAGCTTACAGATACGCAGTATTTT. This translates into CAGVGQLTDTQYF.

The chain has TRBV7-2 and TRBJ2-2; TRBD2 matches at 8 bases. The CDR3 contains 16 residues. With V trimmed by 5 bases and J by 8 bases, 13 bases remained unmatched. Germline V CDR1 and CDR2: SGHTA, FQGNSA. The CDR3 reads CASSPGGGGFFGELFF. The CDR3 DNA is TGTGCCAGCAGCCCCGGGGGGGGAGGCTTTTTTGGGGAGCTGTTTTTT.

The chain joins TRBV28 to TRBJ1-2; tentatively, D is TRBD1 (6 bases). Germline V gene lookup returns CDR1 MDHEN and CDR2 SYDVKM. V lost 10 bases and J 5 bases, leaving 14 bases between the germline ends. The CDR3 covers 12 residues. Written as DNA, the CDR3 is TGTGCCATCCAGGGGTTTAGTTATGGCTACACCTTC. It is translated as CAIQGFSYGYTF.

The rearrangement links TRBV27 to TRBJ1-4; 7 bases match TRBD1. The length of the CDR3 is 14 residues. The germline CDR1 and CDR2 sequences are MNHEY and SMNVEV (reference sequence). Trimming removed 3 bases from V and 8 bases from J; junction bases left unmatched: 6. Here the CDR3 reads CASSLHRGGEKLFF. In nucleotides, the CDR3 is TGTGCCAGCAGTTTGCACAGGGGTGGAGAAAAACTGTTTTTT.

This clone occurred a few times. The gene calls are TRBV28 and TRBJ2-1; TRBD2 matches 8 bases. Trimming at V came to 1 base and at J to 0 bases, leaving 5 bases not matched to a gene. Germline CDR1 and CDR2: MDHEN and SYDVKM. This CDR3 spans 17 amino acids. CDR3 loop: CASSLYTSGSSYNEQFF. The CDR3, as DNA: TGTGCCAGCAGTTTATACACTAGCGGAAGCTCCTACAATGAGCAGTTCTTC.

The V call is TRBV7-9, the J call TRBJ1-6, with 7 nucleotides matching TRBD1. The CDR3 runs to 15 residues. J gave up 9 bases and V 5 bases, and 10 bases lay outside the gene matches. Germline V gene data show CDR1 as SEHNR and CDR2 as FQNEAQ (reference sequence). For the CDR3, the DNA is TGTGCCAGCAGCCTCCAGACAGGGTATGGTTCACCCCTCCACTTT. Its translation: CASSLQTGYGSPLHF.

This chain joins TRBV6-1 and TRBJ2-7, with D uncertain. The CDR3 consists of 14 residues. Trimming took 2 bases from V and 0 from J, leaving 8 bases between them. CDR1 is MNHNS, CDR2 SASEGT, per germline. The CDR3: CASSERSASYEQYF. In DNA form, the CDR3 reads TGTGCCAGCAGTGAAAGGAGTGCCTCCTACGAGCAGTACTTC.

The chain employs TRBV15 and TRBJ2-3; D call uncertain. CDR3 size: 16 residues. Germline V gene sequence: CDR1 LNHNV, CDR2 YYDKDF (reference sequence). Trimming pared 3 bases from V and 5 bases from J, leaving 18 bases between. CDR3 region: CATSSSISEPLDTQYF. The CDR3 DNA follows: TGTGCCACCAGCAGTTCAATCAGCGAACCACTAGATACGCAGTATTTT.

The chain is built from TRBV10-3 and TRBJ1-1; tentatively, D is TRBD1 (5 bases). This CDR3 has 15 residues. V was pared by 6 bases and J by 1 base, with 15 bases between. Germline lookup yields CDR1 ENHRY and CDR2 SYGVKD. CDR3 residues: CAISHSETGNTEAFF. Written as DNA, the CDR3 is TGTGCCATCAGCCATTCCGAAACAGGGAACACTGAAGCTTTCTTT.

This chain connects TRBV20-1 to TRBJ1-2; weak D call: TRBD1 (6 bases). The germline V and J ends were trimmed by 3 bases and 6 bases, with 11 bases remaining between them. The germline V gene encodes CDR1 DFQATT and CDR2 SNEGSKA (reference sequence). This CDR3 is built from 12 residues. CDR3 nucleotide sequence: TGCAGTGCTAGTCGGGGGGCGGATGGCTACACCTTC. Protein: CSASRGADGYTF.

The chain employs TRBV29-1 and TRBJ2-1; the match to TRBD2 covers 10 bases. J was trimmed by 4 bases and V by 4 bases; bases with no gene match: 1. This CDR3 has 13 amino acids. Germline V gene sequence: CDR1 SQVTM, CDR2 ANQGSEA. DNA of the CDR3: TGCAGCGTTGGACTAGCGGGTTACAATGAGCAGTTCTTC. Translation gives CSVGLAGYNEQFF.

The chain employs TRBV20-1 and TRBJ1-3; 9 nucleotides agree with TRBD1. The ends lost 3 bases at V and 9 bases at J; junction bases unmatched: 6. The germline CDR1 and CDR2 sequences are DFQATT and SNEGSKA (reference sequence). The CDR3 has 13 amino acids. The CDR3 nucleotides read TGCAGTGCTAGTAGACAGGGGGGGAGCACCATATATTTT. Its translation is CSASRQGGSTIYF.

This chain uses TRBV5-6 with TRBJ2-3, with 7 bases fitting TRBD1. V lost 1 base to trimming and J lost 3 bases; unmatched junction nucleotides: 8. The CDR3 loop spans 16 amino acids. Germline assignment: CDR1 SGHDT and CDR2 YYEEEE. The CDR3 loop reads CASSLTGTELTDTQYF. The CDR3 DNA is TGTGCCAGCAGCTTGACCGGGACAGAACTTACAGATACGCAGTATTTT.

In this sample, this clone turned up once. The V gene is TRBV19, the J gene TRBJ2-3, with 7 bases identical to TRBD2. V shed 9 bases and J 3 bases; nucleotides not matched to a gene: 9. Germline CDR1 LNHDA, CDR2 SQIVND (reference sequence). The CDR3 length is 14 residues. Here the CDR3 reads CASSGGTSTDTQYF. CDR3 DNA sequence: TGTGCCAGCTCCGGGGGGACTTCGACAGATACGCAGTATTTT.

The chain links TRBV30 to TRBJ1-5; no firm D call. V gave up 1 base and J gave up 0 bases, with 10 bases separating them. The CDR3 is made up of 15 amino acids. Germline V gene data show CDR1 as GTSNPN and CDR2 as SVGIG (reference sequence). In nucleotides, the CDR3 is TGTGCCTGGAGTGCAGGTTCTAATAGCAATCAGCCCCAGCATTTT. It translates to CAWSAGSNSNQPQHF.

The J gene is TRBJ2-7, the V gene TRBV6-4; D unresolved. The CDR3 is 16 residues long. V was cut by 2 bases and J by 0 bases, with 14 bases left in between. Germline V CDR1 and CDR2: MRHNA, SNTAGT. CDR3 DNA: TGTGCCAGCAGTGACGTCCGAGGTACAAGCTCCTACGAGCAGTACTTC. This sequence encodes CASSDVRGTSSYEQYF.

This chain links TRBV4-1 with TRBJ2-4; TRBD2 agrees at 8 bases. J gave up 5 bases and V 3 bases, and 9 bases lay outside the gene matches. The CDR3 has 16 amino acids. Germline CDR1 and CDR2: MGHRA and YSYEKL. CDR3: CASSHLGSGSQNIQYF. The CDR3, as DNA: TGCGCCAGCAGCCACCTGGGAAGCGGGAGTCAAAACATTCAGTACTTC.

This rearrangement joins TRBV2 to TRBJ2-1, with D maybe TRBD1 (5 bases). V lost 5 bases, J lost 10 bases, and 18 bases lay in between. This CDR3 is 14 amino acids long. CDR1 and CDR2 from the germline V gene are SNHLY and FYNNEI. This chain's CDR3 is CASSIQGPGYEQFF. DNA of the CDR3: TGTGCCAGCAGTATTCAGGGCCCCGGTTACGAGCAGTTCTTC. The full variable domain, with the rest looked up from reference TRBV2 and TRBJ2-1, is EPEVTQTPSHQVTQMGQEVILRCVPISNHLYFYWYRQILGQKVEFLVSFYNNEISEKSEIFDDQFSVERPDGSNFTLKIRSTKLEDSAMYFCASSIQGPGYEQFFGPGTRLTVL.

This clone was observed a handful of times. The chain recombines TRBV9 with TRBJ1-5; 9 nucleotides match TRBD1. CDR1 SGDLS and CDR2 YYNGEE come from the germline V gene. After removal of 3 bases from V and 5 bases from J, the junction contained 0 bases not matched to a gene. This CDR3 region has 13 residues. For the CDR3, the DNA is TGTGCCAGCAGCGGGACAGGGGATCAGCCCCAGCATTTT. Its translation is CASSGTGDQPQHF.